The TCR beta chain described here comes from a study of blood T cell repertoires in COVID-19. V was pared by 2 bases and J by 5 bases, with 3 bases of the junction left unmatched. Germline values: CDR1 SGHRS, CDR2 YFSETQ. The CDR3 sequence is 13 residues long. Profiling relied on immunoSEQ multiplex PCR, and the TCRdb table lists in-frame clones only, not all of them. This table has around 280,000 clones, about nine tenths appearing once. The specimen was PBMCs or T cells enriched from blood (not recorded which). The clonotype originates from a woman in her forties who had recovered from COVID-19. The chain is built from TRBV5-1 and TRBJ1-1; 7 bases fit TRBD1. CDR3 sequence (DNA): TGCGCCAGCAGCTTTTCACAGGGGACTGAAGCTTTCTTT. This sequence encodes CASSFSQGTEAFF. The variable domain in full, with the rest retrieved from reference TRBV5-1 and TRBJ1-1, is KAGVTQTPRYLIKTRGQQVTLSCSPISGHRSVSWYQQTPGQGLQFLFEYFSETQRNKGNFPGRFSGRQFSNSRSEMNVSTLELGDSALYLCASSFSQGTEAFFGQGTRLTVV.